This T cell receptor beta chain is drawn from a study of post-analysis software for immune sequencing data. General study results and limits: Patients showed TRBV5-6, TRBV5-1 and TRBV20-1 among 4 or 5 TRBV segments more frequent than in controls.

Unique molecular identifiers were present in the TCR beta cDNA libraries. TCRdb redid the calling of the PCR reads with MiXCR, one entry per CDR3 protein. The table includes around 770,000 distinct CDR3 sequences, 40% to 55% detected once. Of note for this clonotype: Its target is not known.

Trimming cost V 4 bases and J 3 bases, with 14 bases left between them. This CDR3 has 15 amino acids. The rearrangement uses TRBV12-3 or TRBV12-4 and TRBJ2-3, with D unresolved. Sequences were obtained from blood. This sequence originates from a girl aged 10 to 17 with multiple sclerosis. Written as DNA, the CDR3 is TGTGCCAGCAGTTCCTCAGCGTTGGGGACAGATACGCAGTATTTT. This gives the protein CASSSSALGTDTQYF.